This is a list of T cell receptor beta chains from one sample in a study of blood T cell repertoires in COVID-19. The method was immunoSEQ multiplex PCR; TCRdb's version includes in-frame clones alone and lacks a portion of them. This table holds hundreds of thousands of clones, about 89% found once. The sample taken for sequencing was peripheral blood. These receptors were taken from an older woman who had recovered from COVID-19. CDR3s include the opening cysteine and the closing phenylalanine or tryptophan. The D gene is left open where the match is weak. Not all rows give a size; the values are once, few, many and, for expanded clones, a class.

>.|TRBJ1-6|.|TRBV6-4
TGTGCCAGCAGCTGGGACATAAATTCACCCCTCCACTTT
CASSWDINSPLHF
>.|TRBJ2-1|.|TRBV11-3
TGTGCCAGCAGCGTCCAGGGTATTGAGCAGTTCTTC
CASSVQGIEQFF
>.|TRBJ2-1|TRBD2|TRBV29-1
TGCAGCGTTGAAAGCCCCCGCGGGGGGGCTCGCTACAATGAGCAGTTCTTC
CSVESPRGGARYNEQFF
>.|TRBJ2-7|.|TRBV19
TGTGCCAGTAGTGAAGGCGGGACCAGGTCCTACGAGCAGTACTTC
CASSEGGTRSYEQYF
>.|TRBJ2-1|.|TRBV28
TGTGCCAGCAGTTTAGGGGGGAACTGGGGCAATGAGCAGTTCTTC
CASSLGGNWGNEQFF
>.|TRBJ1-1|.|TRBV20-1
TGCAGTGCTGCCGGGGGCACTGAAGCTTTCTTT
CSAAGGTEAFF
>.|TRBJ2-3|TRBD1|TRBV5-1
TGCGCCAGCAGCTTTACAGGGGGGTGGACAGATACGCAGTATTTT
CASSFTGGWTDTQYF
>.|TRBJ1-1|.|TRBV6-1
TGTGCCAGCAGTGAAGTAGAAGCTTTCTTT
CASSEVEAFF
>once|TRBJ2-7|.|TRBV21-1
TGTGCCAGCAGCAAAGAGAGGGAACCCTACGAGCAGTACTTC
CASSKEREPYEQYF
>few|TRBJ1-1|.|TRBV7-3
TGTGCCAGCAGCTTACAGATGAACACTGAAGCTTTCTTT
CASSLQMNTEAFF
>.|TRBJ2-3|TRBD1|TRBV5-4
TGTGCCAGCAGCTTGATGCCGGGACAGGGACACACAGATACGCAGTATTTT
CASSLMPGQGHTDTQYF
>.|TRBJ1-1|.|TRBV28
TGTGCCAGCAATAATATTCGAGGGCAGAGTGAAGCTTTCTTT
CASNNIRGQSEAFF
>few|TRBJ2-2|.|TRBV9
TGTGCCAGCAGCGATGGGGGCCTGTTCGGATCCGGGGAGCTGTTTTTT
CASSDGGLFGSGELFF
>.|TRBJ2-7|TRBD2|TRBV6-1
TGTGCCAGCAGTGAATGGTTGGGGCGGGGGGACTCCTACGAGCAGTACTTC
CASSEWLGRGDSYEQYF
>.|TRBJ1-3|.|TRBV18
TGTGCCAGCTCACACACCCGATCAAGAGCGCCCCTCGGGGGAAACACCATATATTTT
CASSHTRSRAPLGGNTIYF
>.|TRBJ1-1|.|TRBV11-1
TGTGCCAGCAGCCCCCCGGGGGGTTTGGGCGCTTTCTTT
CASSPPGGLGAFF
>.|TRBJ2-7|TRBD2|TRBV5-1
TGCGCCAGCAGCTTGGTTCTAGCGGGGGGGCCCCACGAGCAGTACTTC
CASSLVLAGGPHEQYF
>.|TRBJ2-5|TRBD2|TRBV18
TGTGCCAGCTCACCACCATCAGCGGGGGGCCAGCAAGAGACCCAGTACTTC
CASSPPSAGGQQETQYF
>.|TRBJ2-3|.|TRBV3-1/TRBV3-2
TGTGCCAGCAGCCAAGATGCGGGGGCCTACACAGATACGCAGTATTTT
CASSQDAGAYTDTQYF
>.|TRBJ2-1|TRBD2|TRBV6-2/TRBV6-3
TGTGCCAGCAGTGAGACTAGCGGGGCATGGTTCTTC
CASSETSGAWFF